Here is one TCR beta chain with its context. Study processing details: Reference gene primer amplification gave nucleated cell count estimates. Measured with immunoSEQ multiplex PCR; TCRdb has only the in-frame clones, and not every one. The V and J calls and the clone size are those of that table, but D and trimming were determined from the DNA. The sample consists of some 150,000 clones, roughly 84% of them appearing once. The data were taken from a study of blood T cell repertoires in COVID-19. Study in general: The samples span acute and convalescent COVID-19 from the United States, Italy and Spain. From T cells, B-cell-depleted T cells, or PBMCs came the material, which was cDNA or gDNA.

The CDR3 is made up of 12 amino acids. Unmatched junction bases numbered 7, after V lost 4 bases and J lost 11 bases. Sequenced material: peripheral blood. The V and J genes are TRBV12-3 or TRBV12-4 and TRBJ1-2; 7 positions match TRBD1. The origin of this receptor is a woman aged 45-60 years in a cohort sampled during active or convalescent COVID-19. CDR3 residues: CASSSTGLGYTF. In DNA, the CDR3 is TGTGCCAGCAGTTCGACAGGGTTAGGGTACACCTTC.